Below, 26 T cell receptor beta chains from the same sample are listed, as sequenced in a study of regulatory T cells in long-lasting Graves disease. As to time point: newly diagnosed GD, antithyroid drugs for less than 3 months. Preparation of the TCR library used RNA extracted from PBMCs. With iRepertoire HTBI primers and Arm-PCR of CDR3 regions, TCR beta libraries were built. In TCRdb, the multiplex PCR reads were re-called with MiXCR into one record per CDR3 protein. The sample gives 500,000 or so distinct CDR3 sequences, roughly 16% of which show up once; approximately 12% is in the top ten. These data were also reused for a study on T cells in Graves' hyperthyroidism and ophthalmopathy.

The sequences come from peripheral blood mononuclear cells (PBMCs), collected at new diagnosis, from a patient treated with antithyroid drugs. These receptors all stem from a man aged 40-55 years with Graves disease.

This chain joins TRBV20-1 and TRBJ2-3, with 8 bases fitting TRBD2. V was clipped by 5 bases and J by 0 bases; unmatched bases: 7. CDR3 length: 15 residues. In germline, CDR1 is DFQATT, CDR2 SNEGSKA (reference sequence). The CDR3 DNA reads TGCAGTGCTGAAGGTCCTAGCGGGAGCACAGATACGCAGTATTTT. Translating gives CSAEGPSGSTDTQYF.

As to this clonotype: No conserved phenylalanine or tryptophan ends this CDR3, so it is likely a read error. The rearrangement links TRBV10-3 to TRBJ2-5; D gene unclear. V was shortened by 10 bases and J by 10 bases, with 22 bases between the two germline ends. The CDR3 runs 13 residues. Germline CDR1 reads ENHRY; CDR2 reads SYGVKD. In nucleotides, the CDR3 is TGTGCCAGCAGGCCTCTGGTGTTGGGCGACCAGTACCTC. It translates to CASRPLVLGDQYL.

V is TRBV7-6 and J is TRBJ2-7, with TRBD2 matching 8 bases. J lost 5 bases, V lost 0 bases, and 9 bases had no gene match. The germline V gene encodes CDR1 SGHVS and CDR2 FNYEAQ. The CDR3 has 16 residues. The DNA of the CDR3 is TGTGCCAGCAGCTTAGCGGCGGTAGCGGGGAGTCACGAGCAGTACTTC. This codes for CASSLAAVAGSHEQYF.

This chain links TRBV5-8 with TRBJ2-3; D is possibly TRBD1 (5 bases). V was cut by 0 bases and J by 2 bases, with 10 bases left in between. Per germline, CDR1 SGHTS and CDR2 YDEGEE. The CDR3 spans 15 residues. CDR3 bases: TGTGCCAGCAGCTTGGGACAGACAGACACAGATACGCAGTATTTT. It encodes CASSLGQTDTDTQYF.

On this clonotype: With a much larger clone just one base away, this may be a read error. The conserved phenylalanine or tryptophan is not found at the CDR3 terminus, so this likely reflects a read error. This rearrangement joins TRBV7-9 to TRBJ2-5, with D unclear. Trimming left V 4 bases short and J 5 bases short, with 5 bases between. CDR1 is SEHNR and CDR2 is FQNEAQ in the germline V gene (reference sequence). The CDR3 has 11 residues. The CDR3 loop reads CASSSVETQYL. The CDR3 nucleotides read TGTGCCAGCAGCTCTGTGGAGACCCAGTACCTC.

The chain links TRBV20-1 to TRBJ2-5; no definite D call. Per the germline V gene, CDR1 is DFQATT and CDR2 is SNEGSKA (reference sequence). The CDR3 has 12 residues. V dropped 1 base and J dropped 1 base, with 4 bases sitting between them. The chain's CDR3 is CSARGSQETQYF. Here the CDR3 DNA reads TGCAGTGCTAGAGGTAGCCAAGAGACCCAGTACTTC.

This clonotype was seen only a few times. The rearrangement uses TRBV4-1 and TRBJ2-1, with 9 bases aligning to TRBD1. The V and J ends lost 4 bases and 8 bases, in that order; junction bases with no gene match: 18. The CDR3 contains 18 residues. Germline CDR1 MGHRA, CDR2 YSYEKL. The CDR3 loop reads CASSLGYSPGQGVHEQFF. For the CDR3, the DNA is TGCGCCAGCAGCCTCGGATATTCGCCGGGACAGGGTGTCCATGAGCAGTTCTTC.

V and J are TRBV7-2 and TRBJ2-5; 12 bases agree with TRBD2. The length of the CDR3 is 17 residues. CDR1 SGHTA and CDR2 FQGNSA come from the germline V gene. J lost 5 bases, V lost 5 bases, and 12 bases had no gene match. The CDR3 protein is CASSQRLAGVVGETQYF. The CDR3, as DNA: TGTGCCAGCAGCCAAAGACTAGCGGGAGTGGTGGGGGAGACCCAGTACTTC. The full variable domain, in which reference TRBV7-2 and TRBJ2-5 provide the parts outside the CDR3, is GAGVSQSPSNKVTEKGKDVELRCDPISGHTALYWYRQSLGQGLEFLIYFQGNSAPDKSGLPSDRFSAERTGGSVSTLTIQRTQQEDSAVYLCASSQRLAGVVGETQYFGPGTRLLVL.

This clonotype has at least ten counts. This chain links TRBV12-3 or TRBV12-4 with TRBJ2-2, with TRBD2 as a possible D gene (5 bases). This CDR3 contains 14 residues. Deletions cut 2 bases from V and 8 bases from J, with 12 bases between. CDR3 sequence (DNA): TGTGCCAGCAGTTTAATAGAGGGTACAGGGGAGCTGTTTTTT. This sequence encodes CASSLIEGTGELFF.

This clonotype showed up many times. The V and J genes are TRBV24-1 and TRBJ1-2; 9 bases map to TRBD1. Germline V lookup: CDR1 KGHDR, CDR2 SFDVKD. Trimming took 3 bases from V and 4 from J; bases not matched to a gene: 8. This CDR3 spans 16 amino acids. CDR3 in DNA: TGTGCCACCAGTGATCCGACCGGGACAGGGACCTATGGCTACACCTTC. Its translation: CATSDPTGTGTYGYTF.

Concerning this clonotype: Being one base from a much bigger clone, this may be a read error. The rearrangement links TRBV11-3 to TRBJ2-5; D may be TRBD2 (5 bases). Between the trimmed V and J ends, which lost 6 bases and 8 bases, there was a span of 22 bases. Germline lookup yields CDR1 SGHNT and CDR2 YENEEA. The CDR3 covers 15 residues. CDR3: CASRRNSVGRGTQYF. CDR3 nucleotides: TGTGCCAGCAGACGGAACTCGGTCGGTCGGGGAACCCAGTACTTC. Combining the CDR3 with reference TRBV11-3 and TRBJ2-5 gives the whole variable domain EAGVVQSPRYKIIEKKQPVAFWCNPISGHNTLYWYLQNLGQGPELLIRYENEEAVDDSQLPKDRFSAERLKGVDSTLKIQPAELGDSAVYLCASRRNSVGRGTQYFGPGTRLLVL.

Many counts were recorded for this clonotype. CDR3 DNA sequence: TGCAGCGAGTCCAGACAGGGGAAAGAGACCCAGTACTTC. Translation gives CSESRQGKETQYF. The V and J genes are TRBV29-1 and TRBJ2-5, with TRBD1 matching 8 bases. This CDR3 has 13 amino acids. Germline lookup yields CDR1 SQVTM and CDR2 ANQGSEA. After removal of 7 bases from V and 3 bases from J, the junction contained 7 bases not matched to a gene. Filled out from reference TRBV29-1 and TRBJ2-5, the complete variable domain reads SAVISQKPSRDICQRGTSLTIQCQVDSQVTMMFWYRQQPGQSLTLIATANQGSEATYESGFVIDKFPISRPNLTFSTLTVSNMSPEDSSIYLCSESRQGKETQYFGPGTRLLVL.

This clonotype was seen at least ten times. The CDR3 reads CASSVRTANTGELFF. The CDR3 region has the DNA TGCGCCAGCAGCGTTAGGACAGCCAACACCGGGGAGCTGTTTTTT. This sequence joins TRBV5-1 and TRBJ2-2; weak D call: TRBD1 (6 bases). CDR3 length equals 15 residues. V was pared by 4 bases and J by 2 bases, with 12 bases between. Germline CDR1 reads SGHRS; CDR2 reads YFSETQ.

This clonotype is a singleton in its sample. This sequence joins TRBV11-1 and TRBJ2-7; 9 bases fit TRBD1. Trimming cost V 5 bases and J 3 bases; bases outside gene matches: 5. CDR1 SGHAT and CDR2 FQDESV come from the germline V gene (reference sequence). This CDR3 region has 14 residues. CDR3 in amino acids: CASSKQGANYEQYF. In nucleotides, the CDR3 is TGTGCCAGCAGCAAACAGGGGGCGAACTACGAGCAGTACTTC.

In this sample, this clonotype turned up many times. The chain is built from TRBV30 and TRBJ2-1; D unclear. The length of the CDR3 is 10 residues. Per the germline V gene, CDR1 is GTSNPN and CDR2 is SVGIG (reference sequence). CDR3 in amino acids: CAVEYNEQFF. The CDR3 DNA reads as TGTGCGGTGGAATACAATGAGCAGTTCTTC.

This clonotype was found a few times. The chain carries TRBV7-3 and TRBJ1-1; D is ambiguous. V was clipped by 0 bases and J by 4 bases, with 9 bases between them. This CDR3 contains 14 residues. The germline V gene has CDR1 SGHTA and CDR2 FQGTGA. The CDR3 bases are TGTGCCAGCAGCTTAACCCCAGCGAGCACTGAAGCTTTCTTT. Translated, it gives CASSLTPASTEAFF.

In its sample, this clonotype was seen many times. The chain joins TRBV5-6 to TRBJ2-1; a possible D gene is TRBD1 (6 bases). V shed 4 bases and J shed 8 bases, with 16 bases lying between them. The CDR3 is made up of 14 amino acids. Germline CDR1 SGHDT, CDR2 YYEEEE. The CDR3 DNA reads TGTGCCAGCAGCGTAGGGGGATTCAGCGATGAGCAGTTCTTC. Protein product: CASSVGGFSDEQFF.

This clonotype appeared many times. The chain employs TRBV20-1 and TRBJ2-1, with 12 bases fitting TRBD2. The CDR3 totals 17 residues. V dropped 4 bases and J dropped 4; count of bases not matched to a gene: 11. Germline V gene lookup returns CDR1 DFQATT and CDR2 SNEGSKA (reference sequence). The CDR3 sequence: CSATGLAGRMGYNEQFF. DNA of the CDR3: TGCAGTGCTACTGGACTAGCGGGAAGAATGGGGTACAATGAGCAGTTCTTC.

This chain links TRBV12-3 or TRBV12-4 with TRBJ2-1, with D possibly matching TRBD1 (7 bases). The CDR3 has 15 amino acids. V dropped 6 bases and J dropped 0 bases, with 12 bases sitting between them. The CDR3 spells CASRLRDSSYNEQFF. The DNA for the CDR3 is TGTGCCAGCAGACTGCGGGACAGCTCCTACAATGAGCAGTTCTTC.

This clonotype was picked up a small number of times. This rearrangement joins TRBV2 to TRBJ2-7; TRBD2 matches 8 bases. CDR3 length: 14 residues. The V and J ends lost 4 bases and 2 bases, in that order; junction bases with no gene match: 4. Germline lookup yields CDR1 SNHLY and CDR2 FYNNEI. Here the CDR3 DNA reads TGTGCCAGCAGTGCTGGACTAGCCCCCTACGAGCAGTACTTC. Protein sequence: CASSAGLAPYEQYF.

The chain carries TRBV5-1 and TRBJ2-3, with 14 bases identical to TRBD2. The CDR3 runs to 19 residues. Germline V lookup: CDR1 SGHRS, CDR2 YFSETQ. J gave up 3 bases and V 3 bases, and 12 bases lay outside the gene matches. The CDR3 spells CASSSGLAGGILWTDTQYF. The CDR3 coding sequence is TGCGCCAGCAGCTCCGGACTAGCGGGAGGAATTTTGTGGACAGATACGCAGTATTTT.

The chain has TRBV5-1 and TRBJ1-1, with 9 bases fitting TRBD1. The CDR3 has 14 amino acids. The germline CDR1 and CDR2 sequences are SGHRS and YFSETQ. The ends lost 4 bases at V and 10 bases at J; junction bases unmatched: 11. CDR3 DNA: TGCGCCAGCAGCCTCGGGACAGGGATTAAAGGAGCTTTCTTT. Amino acid sequence: CASSLGTGIKGAFF. The variable domain in full, completed from reference TRBV5-1 and TRBJ1-1, reads KAGVTQTPRYLIKTRGQQVTLSCSPISGHRSVSWYQQTPGQGLQFLFEYFSETQRNKGNFPGRFSGRQFSNSRSEMNVSTLELGDSALYLCASSLGTGIKGAFFGQGTRLTVV.

There are a few counts of this clonotype. The chain couples TRBV27 to TRBJ1-5; TRBD1 aligns across 9 bases. The trim removed 6 bases at V and 6 bases at J, leaving 6 bases unmatched. Germline CDR1 is MNHEY and CDR2 is SMNVEV (reference sequence). The CDR3 spans 14 residues. The CDR3 region has the DNA TGTGCCAGCAGCCGGACAGGGGCTGGTCAGCCCCAGCATTTT. Its translation is CASSRTGAGQPQHF.

The sample holds many counts of this clonotype. J is TRBJ2-1 and V is TRBV28, with TRBD2 matching 9 bases. This CDR3 comprises 16 residues. Germline values: CDR1 MDHEN, CDR2 SYDVKM. With 5 bases clipped from V and 8 bases from J, the junction kept 13 bases outside the gene matches. The CDR3 coding sequence is TGTGCCAGCAGTAGCCTGGGGACTAGCATTATGGATGAGCAGTTCTTC. Protein: CASSSLGTSIMDEQFF.

The V and J genes are TRBV15 and TRBJ2-4; tentative D call: TRBD1 (6 bases). There are 18 residues in the CDR3. Deletions cut 2 bases from V and 0 bases from J, with 17 bases between. Germline V gene data show CDR1 as LNHNV and CDR2 as YYDKDF (reference sequence). The CDR3 bases are TGTGCCACCAGCAGATCCAGAGGGGGATCCCCAGCCAAAAACATTCAGTACTTC. Residues: CATSRSRGGSPAKNIQYF.

This clonotype was seen repeatedly, ten times or more. This rearrangement joins TRBV7-9 to TRBJ2-7, with TRBD2 identical over 11 bases. Per the germline V gene, CDR1 is SEHNR and CDR2 is FQNEAQ (reference sequence). With V trimmed by 1 base and J by 0 bases, 2 bases remained unmatched. The CDR3 is 16 amino acids. CDR3 nucleotide sequence: TGTGCCAGCAGCTTAGATCTAGCGGGAGGCTCCTACGAGCAGTACTTC. It encodes CASSLDLAGGSYEQYF.